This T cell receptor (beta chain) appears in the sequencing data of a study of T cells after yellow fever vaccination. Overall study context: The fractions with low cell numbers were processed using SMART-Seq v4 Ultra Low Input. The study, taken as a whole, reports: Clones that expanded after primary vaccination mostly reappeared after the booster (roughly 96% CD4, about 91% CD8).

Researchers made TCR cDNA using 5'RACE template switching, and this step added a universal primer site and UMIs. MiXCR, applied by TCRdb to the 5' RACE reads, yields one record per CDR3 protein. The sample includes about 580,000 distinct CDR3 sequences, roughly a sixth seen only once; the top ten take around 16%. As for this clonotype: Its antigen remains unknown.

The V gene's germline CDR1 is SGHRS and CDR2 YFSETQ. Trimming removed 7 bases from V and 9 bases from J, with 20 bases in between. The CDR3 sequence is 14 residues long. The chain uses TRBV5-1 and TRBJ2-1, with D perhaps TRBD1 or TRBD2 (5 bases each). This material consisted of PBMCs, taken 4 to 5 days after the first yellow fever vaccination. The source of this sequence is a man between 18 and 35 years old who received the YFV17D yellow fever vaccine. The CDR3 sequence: CASSEGIGVGEQFF. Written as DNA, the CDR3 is TGCGCCAGCTCCGAGGGGATCGGGGTCGGTGAGCAGTTCTTC. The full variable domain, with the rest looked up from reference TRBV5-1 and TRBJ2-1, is KAGVTQTPRYLIKTRGQQVTLSCSPISGHRSVSWYQQTPGQGLQFLFEYFSETQRNKGNFPGRFSGRQFSNSRSEMNVSTLELGDSALYLCASSEGIGVGEQFFGPGTRLTVL.